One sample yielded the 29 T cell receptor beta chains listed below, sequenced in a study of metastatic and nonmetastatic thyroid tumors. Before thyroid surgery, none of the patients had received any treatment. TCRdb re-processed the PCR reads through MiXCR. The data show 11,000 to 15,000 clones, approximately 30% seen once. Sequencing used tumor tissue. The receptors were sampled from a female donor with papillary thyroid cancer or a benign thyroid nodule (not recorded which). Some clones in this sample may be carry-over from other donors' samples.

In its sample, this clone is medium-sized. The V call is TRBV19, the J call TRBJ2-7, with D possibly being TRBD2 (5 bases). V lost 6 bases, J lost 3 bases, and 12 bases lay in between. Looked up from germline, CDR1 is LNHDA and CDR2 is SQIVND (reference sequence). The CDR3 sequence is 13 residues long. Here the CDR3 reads CASRGGGYYEQYF. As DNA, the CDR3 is TGTGCCAGTAGAGGAGGCGGATACTACGAGCAGTACTTC.

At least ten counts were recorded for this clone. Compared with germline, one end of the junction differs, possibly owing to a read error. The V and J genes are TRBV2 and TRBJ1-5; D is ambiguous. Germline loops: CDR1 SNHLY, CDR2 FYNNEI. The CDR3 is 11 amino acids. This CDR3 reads CASSEGRAADF. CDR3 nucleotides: TGTGCCAGCAGTGAAGGCCGGGCGGCCGATTTT.

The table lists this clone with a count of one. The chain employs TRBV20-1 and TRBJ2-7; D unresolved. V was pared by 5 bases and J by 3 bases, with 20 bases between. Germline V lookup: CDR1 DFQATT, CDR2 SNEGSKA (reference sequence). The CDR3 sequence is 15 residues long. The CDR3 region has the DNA TGCAGTGCTCGATTAGAGACGTTCAGCTACTACGAGCAGTACTTC. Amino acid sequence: CSARLETFSYYEQYF.

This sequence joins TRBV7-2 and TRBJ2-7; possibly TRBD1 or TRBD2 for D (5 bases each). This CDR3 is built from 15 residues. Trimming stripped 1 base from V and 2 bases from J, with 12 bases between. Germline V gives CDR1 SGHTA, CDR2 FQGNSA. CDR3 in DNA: TGTGCCAGCAGCTTAGTCCGGGGCAGCACCTACGAGCAGTACTTC. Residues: CASSLVRGSTYEQYF.

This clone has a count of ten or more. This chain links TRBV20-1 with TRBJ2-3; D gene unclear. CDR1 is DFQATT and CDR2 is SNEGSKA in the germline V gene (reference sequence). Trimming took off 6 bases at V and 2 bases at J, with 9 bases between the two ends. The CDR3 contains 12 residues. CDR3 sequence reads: CSAEPITDTQYF. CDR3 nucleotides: TGCAGTGCCGAACCCATCACAGATACGCAGTATTTT.

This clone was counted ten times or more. In DNA, the CDR3 is TGCAGCGTTGAAGGACTCGGGGGCGACTTAGAGACCCAGTACTTC. Translating it yields CSVEGLGGDLETQYF. The V and J genes are TRBV29-1 and TRBJ2-5; D assignment may be TRBD1 or TRBD2 (6 bases each). This CDR3 region has 15 residues. V gave up 1 base and J gave up 4 bases, with 16 bases separating them. Germline CDR1 is SQVTM and CDR2 is ANQGSEA.

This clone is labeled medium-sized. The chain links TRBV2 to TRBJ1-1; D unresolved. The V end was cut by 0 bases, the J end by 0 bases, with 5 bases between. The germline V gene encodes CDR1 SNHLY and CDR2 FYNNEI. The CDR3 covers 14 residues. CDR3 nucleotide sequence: TGTGCCAGCAGTGAAGCTGGTATGAACACTGAAGCTTTCTTT. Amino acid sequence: CASSEAGMNTEAFF.

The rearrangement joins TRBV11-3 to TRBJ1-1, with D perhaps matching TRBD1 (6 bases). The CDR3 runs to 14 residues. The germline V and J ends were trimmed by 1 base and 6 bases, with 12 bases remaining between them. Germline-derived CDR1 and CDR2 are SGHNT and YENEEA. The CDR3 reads CASSLAGGAAEAFF. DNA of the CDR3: TGTGCCAGCAGCTTAGCGGGGGGCGCGGCTGAAGCTTTCTTT. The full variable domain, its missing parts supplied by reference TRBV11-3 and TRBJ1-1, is EAGVVQSPRYKIIEKKQPVAFWCNPISGHNTLYWYLQNLGQGPELLIRYENEEAVDDSQLPKDRFSAERLKGVDSTLKIQPAELGDSAVYLCASSLAGGAAEAFFGQGTRLTVV.

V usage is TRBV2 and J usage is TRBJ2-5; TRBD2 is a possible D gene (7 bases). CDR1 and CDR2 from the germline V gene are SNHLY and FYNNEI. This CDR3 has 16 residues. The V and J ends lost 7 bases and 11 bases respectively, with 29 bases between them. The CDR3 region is CASTGFGTIGGLGQYF. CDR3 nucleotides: TGTGCCAGCACCGGTTTCGGGACTATCGGGGGGCTGGGACAGTACTTC.

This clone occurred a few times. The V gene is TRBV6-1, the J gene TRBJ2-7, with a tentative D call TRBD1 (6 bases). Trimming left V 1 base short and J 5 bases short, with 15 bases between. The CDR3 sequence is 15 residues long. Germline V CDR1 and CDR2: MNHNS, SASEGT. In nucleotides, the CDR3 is TGTGCCAGCAGTGAAGGCGCCGGGACATCGAACGAGCAGTACTTC. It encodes CASSEGAGTSNEQYF.

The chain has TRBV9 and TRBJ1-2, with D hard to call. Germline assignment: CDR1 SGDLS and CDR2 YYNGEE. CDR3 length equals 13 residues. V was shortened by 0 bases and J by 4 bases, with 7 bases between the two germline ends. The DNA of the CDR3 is TGTGCCAGCAGCGTAGAGGGCACCTATGGCTACACCTTC. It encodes CASSVEGTYGYTF.

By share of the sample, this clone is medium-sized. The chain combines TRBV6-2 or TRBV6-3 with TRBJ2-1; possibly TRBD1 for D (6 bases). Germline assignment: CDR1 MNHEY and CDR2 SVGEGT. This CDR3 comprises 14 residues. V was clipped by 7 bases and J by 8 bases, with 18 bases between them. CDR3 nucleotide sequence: TGTGCCAGCACCTCAGGGGTTGCAACCGATGAGCAGTTCTTC. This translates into CASTSGVATDEQFF.

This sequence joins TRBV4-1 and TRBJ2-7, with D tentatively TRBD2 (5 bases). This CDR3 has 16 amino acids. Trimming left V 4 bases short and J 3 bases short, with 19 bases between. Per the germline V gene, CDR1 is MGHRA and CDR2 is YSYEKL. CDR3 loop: CASSPFDGEIIYEQYF. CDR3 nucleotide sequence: TGCGCCAGCAGCCCCTTCGACGGGGAGATAATCTACGAGCAGTACTTC.

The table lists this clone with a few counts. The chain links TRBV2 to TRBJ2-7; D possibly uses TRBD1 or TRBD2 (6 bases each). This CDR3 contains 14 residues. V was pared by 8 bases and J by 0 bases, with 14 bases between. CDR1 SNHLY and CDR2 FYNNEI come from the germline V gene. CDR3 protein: CASAEPGASYEQYF. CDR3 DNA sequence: TGTGCCAGCGCGGAACCGGGGGCCTCCTACGAGCAGTACTTC.

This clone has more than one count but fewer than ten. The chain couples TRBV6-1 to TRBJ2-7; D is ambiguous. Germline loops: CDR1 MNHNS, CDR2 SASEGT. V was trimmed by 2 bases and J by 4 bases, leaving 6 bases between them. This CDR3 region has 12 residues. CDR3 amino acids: CASSEMGYEQYF. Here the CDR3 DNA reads TGTGCCAGCAGTGAAATGGGGTACGAGCAGTACTTC.

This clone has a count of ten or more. The DNA of the CDR3 is TGTGCCAGCGGAGGGGAGACCCAGTACTTC. Encoded protein: CASGGETQYF. The chain links TRBV7-6 to TRBJ2-5; D might be TRBD2 (6 bases). CDR1 and CDR2 from the germline V gene are SGHVS and FNYEAQ. V lost 8 bases, J lost 5 bases, and 6 bases lay in between. The CDR3 covers 10 residues.

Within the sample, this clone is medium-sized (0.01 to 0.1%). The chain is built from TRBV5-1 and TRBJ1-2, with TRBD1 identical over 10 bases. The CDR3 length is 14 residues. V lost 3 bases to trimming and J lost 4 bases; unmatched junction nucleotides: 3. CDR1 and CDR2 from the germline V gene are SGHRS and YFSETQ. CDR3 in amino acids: CASSWDRGPYGYTF. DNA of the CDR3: TGCGCCAGCAGCTGGGACAGGGGTCCCTATGGCTACACCTTC. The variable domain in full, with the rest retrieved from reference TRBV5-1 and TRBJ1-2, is KAGVTQTPRYLIKTRGQQVTLSCSPISGHRSVSWYQQTPGQGLQFLFEYFSETQRNKGNFPGRFSGRQFSNSRSEMNVSTLELGDSALYLCASSWDRGPYGYTFGSGTRLTVV.

The CDR3 spells CASLGGAENEQFF. CDR3 sequence (DNA): TGTGCCAGCCTCGGGGGGGCCGAGAATGAGCAGTTCTTC. The chain couples TRBV12-3 or TRBV12-4 to TRBJ2-1; 8 bases agree with TRBD2. The CDR3 contains 13 residues. V was pared by 8 bases and J by 7 bases, with 7 bases of the junction left unmatched.

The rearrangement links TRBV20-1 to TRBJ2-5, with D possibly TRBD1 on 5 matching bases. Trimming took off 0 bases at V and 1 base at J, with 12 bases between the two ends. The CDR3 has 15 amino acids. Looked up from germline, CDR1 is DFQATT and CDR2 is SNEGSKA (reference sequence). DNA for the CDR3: TGCAGTGCTAGAGATGGGCAGGGCCTCCAAGAGACCCAGTACTTC. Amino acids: CSARDGQGLQETQYF.

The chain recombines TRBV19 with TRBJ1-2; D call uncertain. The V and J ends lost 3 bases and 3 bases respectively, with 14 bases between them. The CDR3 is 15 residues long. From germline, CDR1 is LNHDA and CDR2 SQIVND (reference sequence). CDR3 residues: CASSIETSTHYGYTF. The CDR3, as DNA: TGTGCCAGTAGTATTGAGACATCGACCCACTATGGCTACACCTTC.

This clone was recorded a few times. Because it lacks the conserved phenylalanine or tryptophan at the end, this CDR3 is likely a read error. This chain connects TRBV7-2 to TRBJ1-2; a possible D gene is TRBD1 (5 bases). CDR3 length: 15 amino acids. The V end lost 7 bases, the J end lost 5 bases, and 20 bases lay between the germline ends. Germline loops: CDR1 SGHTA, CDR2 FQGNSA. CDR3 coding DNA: TGTGCCAGCACCACGGGGGGAGCCTATCGTTATGGCTACACCCTC. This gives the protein CASTTGGAYRYGYTL.

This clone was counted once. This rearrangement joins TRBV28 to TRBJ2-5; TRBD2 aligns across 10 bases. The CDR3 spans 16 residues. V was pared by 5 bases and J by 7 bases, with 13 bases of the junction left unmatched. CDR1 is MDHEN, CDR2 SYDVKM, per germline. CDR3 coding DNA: TGTGCCAGCAGTCCGGGACTAGCGAAAGGTTCAGGGACCCAGTACTTC. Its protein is CASSPGLAKGSGTQYF.

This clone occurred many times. The CDR3 sequence is CASSERLIRGHKNIQYF. The CDR3 region has the DNA TGTGCCAGCAGTGAAAGGTTGATCAGGGGCCACAAAAACATTCAGTACTTC. J is TRBJ2-4 and V is TRBV2, with D perhaps TRBD1 (6 bases). In germline, CDR1 is SNHLY, CDR2 FYNNEI. Trimming shortened V by 2 bases and J by 3 bases, and 17 bases separated the two germline ends. This CDR3 has 17 residues.

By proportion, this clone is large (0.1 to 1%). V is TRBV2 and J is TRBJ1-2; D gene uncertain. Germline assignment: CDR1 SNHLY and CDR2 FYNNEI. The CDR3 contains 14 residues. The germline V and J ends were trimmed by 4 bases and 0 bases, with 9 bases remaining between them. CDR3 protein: CASSATLANYGYTF. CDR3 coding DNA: TGTGCCAGCAGTGCGACCCTGGCTAACTATGGCTACACCTTC. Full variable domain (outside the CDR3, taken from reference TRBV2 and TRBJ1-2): EPEVTQTPSHQVTQMGQEVILRCVPISNHLYFYWYRQILGQKVEFLVSFYNNEISEKSEIFDDQFSVERPDGSNFTLKIRSTKLEDSAMYFCASSATLANYGYTFGSGTRLTVV.

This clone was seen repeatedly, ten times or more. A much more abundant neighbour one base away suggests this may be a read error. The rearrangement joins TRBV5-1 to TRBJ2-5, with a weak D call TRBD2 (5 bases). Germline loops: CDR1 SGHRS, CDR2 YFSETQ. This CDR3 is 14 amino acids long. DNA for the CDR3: TGCGCCAGCAGGGATCAACTAGAGTTAGAGGCCCAGTACTTC. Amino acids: CASRDQLELEAQYF.

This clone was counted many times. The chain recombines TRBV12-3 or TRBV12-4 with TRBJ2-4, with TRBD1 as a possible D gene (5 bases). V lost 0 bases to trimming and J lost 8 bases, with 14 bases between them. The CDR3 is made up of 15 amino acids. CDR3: CASSLAGADRDIQYF. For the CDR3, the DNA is TGTGCCAGCAGTTTAGCTGGGGCGGATAGGGACATTCAGTACTTC.

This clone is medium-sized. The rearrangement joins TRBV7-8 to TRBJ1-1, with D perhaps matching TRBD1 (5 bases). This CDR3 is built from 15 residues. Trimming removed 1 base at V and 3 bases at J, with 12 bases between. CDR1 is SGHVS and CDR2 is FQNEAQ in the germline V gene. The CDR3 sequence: CASSLVVGGYTEAFF. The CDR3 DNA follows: TGTGCCAGCAGCTTAGTGGTGGGGGGGTACACTGAAGCTTTCTTT.

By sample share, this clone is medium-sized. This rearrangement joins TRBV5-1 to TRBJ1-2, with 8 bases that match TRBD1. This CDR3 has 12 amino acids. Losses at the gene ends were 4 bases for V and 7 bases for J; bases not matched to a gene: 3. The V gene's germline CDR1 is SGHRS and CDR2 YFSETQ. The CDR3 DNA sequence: TGCGCCAGCAGCGATGGGACAGGTGGCTACACCTTC. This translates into CASSDGTGGYTF.

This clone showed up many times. CDR3 residues: CASSVDSNNSPLHF. As DNA, the CDR3 is TGTGCCAGCAGCGTGGACAGCAATAATTCACCCCTCCACTTT. The chain employs TRBV5-4 and TRBJ1-6, with D perhaps TRBD1 (6 bases). CDR3 length: 14 residues. V was cut by 4 bases and J by 5 bases, with 10 bases left in between. From germline, CDR1 is SGHNT and CDR2 YYREEE (reference sequence).